The 28 T cell receptor beta chains below all came from one sample that was sequenced in a study of preoperative IRX-2 immunotherapy in early breast cancer. Assay used: immunoSEQ multiplex PCR; TCRdb lists only in-frame clones, some missing. This sample has about 67,000 clones, with roughly 94% found just once. Treatment indicated: preoperative locoregional IRX-2 cytokine immunotherapy. The material was obtained from a patient treated with IRX-2 immunotherapy. These TCRs come from a human donor with breast cancer.

The V gene is TRBV7-2, the J gene TRBJ2-1, with no clear D. Germline V gives CDR1 SGHTA, CDR2 FQGNSA. The CDR3 covers 12 residues. V dropped 5 bases and J dropped 6 bases, with 8 bases sitting between them. In nucleotides, the CDR3 is TGTGCCAGCAGCGCTATTCCCAATGAGCAGTTCTTC. The encoded protein is CASSAIPNEQFF.

The table lists this clone with a count of one. The chain couples TRBV9 to TRBJ1-3; no clear D gene. This CDR3 region has 16 residues. The ends were cut back, 1 base at V and 5 bases at J, with 16 bases in the middle. Germline assignment: CDR1 SGDLS and CDR2 YYNGEE. The CDR3 coding sequence is TGTGCCAGCAGCGTAATGCGCGAGGGATCCAGAAACACCATATATTTT. Amino acid sequence: CASSVMREGSRNTIYF.

The chain links TRBV5-1 to TRBJ2-3, with unresolved D. The germline V gene has CDR1 SGHRS and CDR2 YFSETQ. V was pared by 4 bases and J by 5 bases, with 5 bases between. CDR3 length equals 11 residues. Written as DNA, the CDR3 is TGCGCCAGCAGCGGGGAAGATACGCAGTATTTT. This gives the protein CASSGEDTQYF. Full variable domain (missing parts from reference TRBV5-1 and TRBJ2-3): KAGVTQTPRYLIKTRGQQVTLSCSPISGHRSVSWYQQTPGQGLQFLFEYFSETQRNKGNFPGRFSGRQFSNSRSEMNVSTLELGDSALYLCASSGEDTQYFGPGTRLTVL.

The count of this clone is one. The chain recombines TRBV11-1 with TRBJ1-2; D gene unclear. The CDR3 is made up of 12 amino acids. Trimming pared 1 base from V and 4 bases from J, leaving 4 bases between. Germline loops: CDR1 SGHAT, CDR2 FQDESV (reference sequence). DNA of the CDR3: TGTGCCAGCAGCTTAGGCTTCTATGGCTACACCTTC. Residues: CASSLGFYGYTF.

This sequence joins TRBV28 and TRBJ2-7; TRBD2 agrees at 7 bases. This CDR3 is 15 amino acids long. Trimming removed 3 bases from V and 5 bases from J; junction bases left unmatched: 10. Germline values: CDR1 MDHEN, CDR2 SYDVKM. Here the CDR3 reads CASSFAGTNWDEQYF. In DNA, the CDR3 is TGTGCCAGCAGTTTTGCCGGGACTAATTGGGACGAGCAGTACTTC.

This clone showed up just once. The chain is built from TRBV18 and TRBJ2-7; TRBD2 is a possible D gene (5 bases). V lost 2 bases to trimming and J lost 1 base, with 6 bases between them. Germline V gives CDR1 KGHSH, CDR2 LQKENI. The CDR3 covers 13 residues. CDR3 sequence reads: CASSPGGSYEQYF. As DNA, the CDR3 is TGTGCCAGCTCACCAGGCGGGTCCTACGAGCAGTACTTC.

The gene calls are TRBV7-2 and TRBJ2-3; tentative D call: TRBD1 (5 bases). With 1 base removed from V and 0 bases from J, the gap between germline ends came to 11 bases. Germline V gene data show CDR1 as SGHTA and CDR2 as FQGNSA. The CDR3 spans 16 residues. The CDR3 DNA reads TGTGCCAGCAGCTTAGTAGGGGTCCTTAGCACAGATACGCAGTATTTT. Protein: CASSLVGVLSTDTQYF.

V and J are TRBV4-2 and TRBJ2-3; D call uncertain. Looked up from germline, CDR1 is LGHNA and CDR2 is YNFKEQ. V was clipped by 4 bases and J by 4 bases, with 6 bases between them. The CDR3 spans 12 residues. CDR3 in DNA: TGTGCCAGCAGCCCCAGCCCAGATACGCAGTATTTT. Translated: CASSPSPDTQYF.

The V call is TRBV28, the J call TRBJ2-5, with D perhaps TRBD1 (6 bases). Trimming removed 7 bases from V and 5 bases from J, with 14 bases in between. Looked up from germline, CDR1 is MDHEN and CDR2 is SYDVKM. The CDR3 extends over 13 amino acids. CDR3 nucleotides: TGTGCCAGCACCTCCAGGGGCCGGGAGACCCAGTACTTC. Its protein is CASTSRGRETQYF.

This clone was recorded only once. The chain combines TRBV7-7 with TRBJ2-5, with D unresolved. The ends were cut back, 2 bases at V and 6 bases at J, with 7 bases in the middle. CDR3 length: 12 residues. In germline, CDR1 is SSHAT, CDR2 FNYEAQ (reference sequence). CDR3 coding DNA: TGTGCCAGCAGCTTATTTGTGAAGACCCAGTACTTC. Amino acids: CASSLFVKTQYF.

The J gene is TRBJ1-1, the V gene TRBV27; 7 positions match TRBD1. Trimming took 7 bases from V and 1 from J; bases not matched to a gene: 6. Looked up from germline, CDR1 is MNHEY and CDR2 is SMNVEV (reference sequence). The CDR3 sequence is 14 residues long. The CDR3 loop is CASTLTGANTEAFF. CDR3 bases: TGTGCCAGCACCCTAACAGGGGCGAACACTGAAGCTTTCTTT.

This chain links TRBV11-2 with TRBJ1-1; TRBD1 matches 7 bases. Germline V gene sequence: CDR1 SGHAT, CDR2 FQNNGV. The V gene end was trimmed by 3 bases and the J gene end by 1 base; junction bases not matched to a gene: 5. The CDR3 runs to 15 residues. The CDR3 sequence: CASSFPRTGNTEAFF. DNA of the CDR3: TGTGCCAGCAGCTTCCCTCGGACAGGGAACACTGAAGCTTTCTTT.

The chain joins TRBV5-1 to TRBJ2-5, with 9 bases matching TRBD2. This CDR3 contains 15 residues. The germline V gene has CDR1 SGHRS and CDR2 YFSETQ. The trim removed 6 bases at V and 1 base at J, leaving 7 bases unmatched. The chain's CDR3 is CASTIAGAGQETQYF. CDR3 DNA sequence: TGCGCCAGCACAATAGCGGGAGCCGGCCAAGAGACCCAGTACTTC. The full variable domain, completed using reference TRBV5-1 and TRBJ2-5, is KAGVTQTPRYLIKTRGQQVTLSCSPISGHRSVSWYQQTPGQGLQFLFEYFSETQRNKGNFPGRFSGRQFSNSRSEMNVSTLELGDSALYLCASTIAGAGQETQYFGPGTRLLVL.

V usage is TRBV12-5 and J usage is TRBJ2-5; possibly TRBD2 for D (6 bases). The V gene's germline CDR1 is LGHNT and CDR2 FRNRAP. The ends were cut back, 4 bases at V and 7 bases at J, with 7 bases in the middle. The CDR3 totals 11 residues. CDR3 sequence (DNA): TGTGCTAGTGGTTCCGGGGGGACCCAGTACTTC. Its translation is CASGSGGTQYF.

The rearrangement joins TRBV27 to TRBJ1-5; weak D call: TRBD1 (5 bases). Germline V gives CDR1 MNHEY, CDR2 SMNVEV (reference sequence). Trimming shortened V by 3 bases and J by 4 bases, and 10 bases separated the two germline ends. This CDR3 is built from 14 residues. CDR3 bases: TGTGCCAGCAGTTTGGGGCAGGAGAATCAGCCCCAGCATTTT. This encodes CASSLGQENQPQHF.

This chain links TRBV7-3 with TRBJ2-7; D perhaps matches TRBD1 (6 bases). The V gene lost 2 bases and the J gene lost 6 bases, with 11 bases spanning the gap. CDR3 length equals 13 residues. The germline V gene encodes CDR1 SGHTA and CDR2 FQGTGA. The CDR3 here is CASSLGRGSEQYF. CDR3 sequence (DNA): TGTGCCAGCAGCTTAGGCAGGGGTTCCGAGCAGTACTTC.

The chain employs TRBV18 and TRBJ1-3; a weak D match, TRBD1 (6 bases). Trimming took off 2 bases at V and 3 bases at J, with 8 bases between the two ends. Germline CDR1 is KGHSH and CDR2 is LQKENI. This CDR3 is 14 amino acids long. CDR3 amino acids: CASSPSRGGNTIYF. Here the CDR3 DNA reads TGTGCCAGCTCACCAAGCAGGGGTGGAAACACCATATATTTT.

This chain uses TRBV4-1 with TRBJ2-7, with TRBD1 identical over 8 bases. The ends lost 5 bases at V and 6 bases at J; junction bases unmatched: 12. The CDR3 consists of 15 residues. Per germline, CDR1 MGHRA and CDR2 YSYEKL. CDR3: CASSLRGQGGFEQYF. For the CDR3, the DNA is TGCGCCAGCAGCTTGCGAGGACAGGGTGGGTTCGAGCAGTACTTC.

This rearrangement joins TRBV27 to TRBJ2-1; TRBD1 matches at 7 bases. The CDR3 totals 15 residues. J gave up 4 bases and V 5 bases, and 8 bases lay outside the gene matches. Per germline, CDR1 MNHEY and CDR2 SMNVEV (reference sequence). DNA for the CDR3: TGTGCCAGCAGTCCCCGAGGGGGCCCGTACAATGAGCAGTTCTTC. Protein: CASSPRGGPYNEQFF.

The rearrangement links TRBV6-6 to TRBJ1-1; maybe TRBD1 (5 bases). This CDR3 region has 14 residues. Trimming pared 5 bases from V and 3 bases from J, leaving 13 bases between. CDR1 is MNHNY, CDR2 SVGAGI, per germline (reference sequence). The CDR3 loop reads CASSGSRDDTEAFF. CDR3 DNA sequence: TGTGCCAGCAGTGGCTCCCGGGACGACACTGAAGCTTTCTTT.

The chain joins TRBV7-3 to TRBJ2-3, with a possible D match to TRBD2 (6 bases). The V end was cut by 4 bases, the J end by 2 bases, with 16 bases between. Germline lookup yields CDR1 SGHTA and CDR2 FQGTGA. The CDR3 runs 16 residues. CDR3: CASSYGRDSFTDTQYF. CDR3 nucleotides: TGTGCCAGCAGCTACGGGCGGGATTCCTTCACAGATACGCAGTATTTT.

The sample holds one count of this clone. CDR3 in DNA: TGTGCCAGCAGTTACTCGGGTGGTCCCCACGAGCAGTACTTC. Its protein is CASSYSGGPHEQYF. J is TRBJ2-7 and V is TRBV6-6; D is uncertain. The CDR3 extends over 14 amino acids. Germline CDR1 and CDR2: MNHNY and SVGAGI (reference sequence). V lost 0 bases, J lost 5 bases, and 11 bases lay in between.

The CDR3 region is CASRLAGDSNEQFF. The CDR3 region has the DNA TGTGCCAGCAGACTAGCGGGAGATAGCAATGAGCAGTTCTTC. The chain combines TRBV7-3 with TRBJ2-1; 11 nucleotides align to TRBD2. Germline trimming cut 6 bases from V and 6 bases from J; bases unmatched to any gene: 4. The V gene's germline CDR1 is SGHTA and CDR2 FQGTGA. The CDR3 is 14 residues long.

CDR3 residues: CASSPGTQNTEAFF. CDR3 nucleotide sequence: TGTGCCAGCAGCCCGGGCACCCAGAACACTGAAGCTTTCTTT. This chain uses TRBV7-9 with TRBJ1-1; unclear D gene. Looked up from germline, CDR1 is SEHNR and CDR2 is FQNEAQ (reference sequence). This CDR3 spans 14 amino acids. V dropped 5 bases and J dropped 1 base, with 11 bases sitting between them.

The chain employs TRBV7-9 and TRBJ1-4, with TRBD1 as a possible D gene (6 bases). Trimming cost V 6 bases and J 0 bases, with 20 bases left between them. Germline loops: CDR1 SEHNR, CDR2 FQNEAQ (reference sequence). This CDR3 is built from 18 residues. CDR3 loop: CASRSNRESFATNEKLFF. The CDR3, as DNA: TGTGCCAGCAGATCGAACAGGGAGAGCTTTGCAACTAATGAAAAACTGTTTTTT.

The rearrangement links TRBV19 to TRBJ2-3, with 14 bases matching TRBD2. The CDR3 spans 14 residues. The germline V gene has CDR1 LNHDA and CDR2 SQIVND (reference sequence). The CDR3 loop reads CAPLPGLAGALQYF. Here the CDR3 DNA reads TGTGCTCCCTTGCCGGGACTAGCGGGAGCCCTACAGTATTTT.

V is TRBV28 and J is TRBJ2-5; no firm D call. V gave up 3 bases and J gave up 4 bases, with 12 bases separating them. There are 14 residues in the CDR3. Germline assignment: CDR1 MDHEN and CDR2 SYDVKM. CDR3 nucleotide sequence: TGTGCCAGCAGTTTGATCGGGTTGTCAGAGACCCAGTACTTC. Amino acids: CASSLIGLSETQYF.

The chain is built from TRBV7-8 and TRBJ1-2; no definite D call. Germline lookup yields CDR1 SGHVS and CDR2 FQNEAQ. V was clipped by 5 bases and J by 7 bases, with 14 bases between them. The CDR3 covers 13 residues. The CDR3 loop is CASSPRQVLGYTF. The CDR3 DNA reads as TGTGCCAGCAGCCCGAGGCAGGTGCTTGGCTACACCTTC.